Sequencing of this T cell receptor (beta chain) was carried out in a study of T cell responses to AZD1222 COVID-19 vaccine. Study observations and caveats: At study baseline, merely roughly 6 AZD1222 recipients were seropositive. CD4 TCRs associated with vaccination spanned spike, dominating at 160-218 and 743-854. Rises in breadth and depth of Spike-specific TCRs came after two AZD1222 doses.

Measured with immunoSEQ multiplex PCR; TCRdb has only the in-frame clones, and not every one. The sample consists of 250,000 to 300,000 clones, around 93% of them appearing once. The CDR3 has 23 amino acids. CDR1 and CDR2 from the germline V gene are MDHEN and SYDVKM. Trimming stripped 3 bases from V and 5 bases from J, with 40 bases between. About this clone: Its matching antigen is unknown.

Sequencing used peripheral blood, obtained 28 days after the second AZD1222 dose. The V and J genes are TRBV28 and TRBJ2-5, with D possibly TRBD2 on 6 matching bases. The receptor was derived from an adult who received the AZD1222 COVID-19 vaccine. In DNA, the CDR3 is TGTGCCAGCAGTTTTCCCTCCCCGTCGGGGTCGACTTTGGAGGGGAGAGCGTTGGAGACCCAGTACTTC. Its protein is CASSFPSPSGSTLEGRALETQYF.